The 27 T cell receptor beta chains presented below share a single source sample, sequenced in a study of T cell responses to AZD1222 COVID-19 vaccine (dated by TCRdb to the early 2020s). Preparation of the library involved the immunoSEQ multiplex PCR assay. Entries here come from immuneACCESS through TCRdb and include only in-frame sequences with V and J called. Some clones fail to appear in such tables; in the studies checked, an unresolved V gene covers under half of the shortfall, and the cause of the remainder is unknown. The sample table lists 94,000 or so clones, roughly nine tenths of them with a count of one. About 1.5% of the sample comes from the top ten. The intended sense of this specimen's time point label: baseline before first vaccination. The material was peripheral blood, obtained on day 0 of AZD1222 vaccination. These receptors all come from an adult in good health.

The genes are TRBV7-8 and TRBJ2-5; 8 positions match TRBD2. The CDR3 totals 16 residues. Germline CDR1 is SGHVS and CDR2 is FQNEAQ. J was trimmed by 1 base and V by 5 bases; bases with no gene match: 9. CDR3 sequence reads: CASSHLVGTSQETQYF. The CDR3 DNA reads TGTGCCAGCAGCCACCTCGTTGGGACTAGCCAAGAGACCCAGTACTTC.

V is TRBV9 and J is TRBJ2-1; 11 nucleotides align to TRBD2. In germline, CDR1 is SGDLS, CDR2 YYNGEE. J gave up 4 bases and V 3 bases, and 3 bases lay outside the gene matches. The CDR3 loop spans 15 amino acids. CDR3 DNA: TGTGCCAGCAGCGAGGGACTAGCGGAGTACAATGAGCAGTTCTTC. This translates into CASSEGLAEYNEQFF.

The chain uses TRBV29-1 and TRBJ1-1, with unresolved D. Germline CDR1 SQVTM, CDR2 ANQGSEA. The CDR3 is made up of 14 amino acids. V lost 4 bases, J lost 0 bases, and 12 bases lay in between. The CDR3 here is CSVAMGGLNTEAFF. Here the CDR3 DNA reads TGCAGCGTTGCCATGGGTGGGTTGAACACTGAAGCTTTCTTT.

J is TRBJ2-7 and V is TRBV6-4; D not resolved. Germline V gene data show CDR1 as MRHNA and CDR2 as SNTAGT. Trimming removed 0 bases at V and 6 bases at J, with 9 bases between. CDR3 length equals 13 residues. The CDR3 nucleotides are TGTGCCAGCAGTGACTCGGATGTTGGCGAGCAGTACTTC. This encodes CASSDSDVGEQYF.

J is TRBJ1-3 and V is TRBV7-2; tentatively, D is TRBD1 (6 bases). Germline CDR1 is SGHTA and CDR2 is FQGNSA. V gave up 3 bases and J gave up 0 bases, with 9 bases separating them. This CDR3 region has 15 residues. CDR3 sequence: CASSFPTGSGNTIYF. CDR3 DNA sequence: TGTGCCAGCAGCTTCCCGACAGGCTCTGGAAACACCATATATTTT.

This rearrangement joins TRBV7-2 to TRBJ1-1; possibly TRBD1 for D (6 bases). Trimming pared 2 bases from V and 0 bases from J, leaving 19 bases between. The CDR3 is 18 residues long. The germline CDR1 and CDR2 sequences are SGHTA and FQGNSA. The CDR3 DNA is TGTGCCAGCAGCTTACGTATAGGGAATGGGGGCATGAACACTGAAGCTTTCTTT. It specifies CASSLRIGNGGMNTEAFF. The whole variable domain, filled in from reference TRBV7-2 and TRBJ1-1, reads GAGVSQSPSNKVTEKGKDVELRCDPISGHTALYWYRQSLGQGLEFLIYFQGNSAPDKSGLPSDRFSAERTGGSVSTLTIQRTQQEDSAVYLCASSLRIGNGGMNTEAFFGQGTRLTVV.

The chain carries TRBV7-2 and TRBJ2-5; 8 bases are shared with TRBD2. The V gene's germline CDR1 is SGHTA and CDR2 FQGNSA. This CDR3 is 16 amino acids long. V lost 1 base to trimming and J lost 3 bases; unmatched junction nucleotides: 7. CDR3 in amino acids: CASSLGGLRGEETQYF. The CDR3 nucleotides are TGTGCCAGCAGCTTAGGGGGGCTGCGGGGGGAAGAGACCCAGTACTTC.

The chain joins TRBV19 to TRBJ1-2, with unresolved D. CDR1 LNHDA and CDR2 SQIVND come from the germline V gene (reference sequence). V dropped 3 bases and J dropped 7 bases, with 18 bases sitting between them. This CDR3 comprises 15 residues. The CDR3 spells CASSIDPDRVGGYTF. In nucleotides, the CDR3 is TGTGCCAGTAGTATCGATCCCGACCGGGTTGGTGGCTACACCTTC.

This clone was recorded only once. The chain has TRBV7-2 and TRBJ2-7, with D possibly TRBD2 on 5 matching bases. The CDR3 length is 14 residues. V lost 0 bases to trimming and J lost 3 bases, with 9 bases between them. Looked up from germline, CDR1 is SGHTA and CDR2 is FQGNSA. The CDR3 here is CASSLAGKNYEQYF. The CDR3 DNA reads as TGTGCCAGCAGCTTAGCCGGGAAAAACTACGAGCAGTACTTC.

The V call is TRBV6-2 or TRBV6-3, the J call TRBJ1-1; TRBD1 might be the D (5 bases). This CDR3 has 14 amino acids. CDR1 and CDR2 from the germline V gene are MNHEY and SVGEGT. The V and J ends lost 2 bases and 2 bases respectively, with 9 bases between them. For the CDR3, the DNA is TGTGCCAGCAGTTACGGGGGAGGCAACACTGAAGCTTTCTTT. Amino acids: CASSYGGGNTEAFF.

This clone was observed once. The rearrangement links TRBV2 to TRBJ1-1; D gene uncertain. The CDR3 runs 13 residues. Germline V gene data show CDR1 as SNHLY and CDR2 as FYNNEI. V was clipped by 7 bases and J by 4 bases, with 13 bases between them. The CDR3 sequence: CASIIQVGTEAFF. The DNA for the CDR3 is TGTGCCAGCATTATCCAGGTAGGCACTGAAGCTTTCTTT.

V gene TRBV19 combines with J gene TRBJ1-3; possibly TRBD1 for D (6 bases). Germline CDR1 and CDR2: LNHDA and SQIVND (reference sequence). Trimming shortened V by 7 bases and J by 0 bases, and 19 bases separated the two germline ends. The CDR3 sequence is 17 residues long. CDR3 nucleotides: TGTGCCAGTACCTCGGACAGCCTGATATACTCTGGAAACACCATATATTTT. Its translation: CASTSDSLIYSGNTIYF.

The CDR3 region is CASSRIRSPSTEAFF. Written as DNA, the CDR3 is TGTGCCAGCAGTCGAATTAGGTCCCCGAGCACTGAAGCTTTCTTT. V is TRBV27 and J is TRBJ1-1; D is uncertain. Germline V gene sequence: CDR1 MNHEY, CDR2 SMNVEV (reference sequence). The CDR3 is made up of 15 amino acids. V dropped 5 bases and J dropped 4 bases, with 17 bases sitting between them.

The chain has TRBV6-6 and TRBJ1-1; D unresolved. The CDR3 totals 13 residues. The V end was cut by 6 bases, the J end by 1 base, with 9 bases between. The germline V gene has CDR1 MNHNY and CDR2 SVGAGI (reference sequence). The CDR3 DNA reads TGTGCCAGCAGCTCTACACAGAACACTGAAGCTTTCTTT. This sequence encodes CASSSTQNTEAFF.

V is TRBV24-1 and J is TRBJ2-5; D is unresolved. With 2 bases removed from V and 5 bases from J, the gap between germline ends came to 8 bases. From germline, CDR1 is KGHDR and CDR2 SFDVKD. The CDR3 has 13 amino acids. The CDR3 DNA sequence: TGTGCCACCAGTGATTCGCGACGGGAGACCCAGTACTTC. Protein: CATSDSRRETQYF.

The chain couples TRBV7-2 to TRBJ1-2, with D perhaps TRBD1 (6 bases). CDR3 size: 13 residues. The germline CDR1 and CDR2 sequences are SGHTA and FQGNSA. Between the trimmed V and J ends, which lost 5 bases and 4 bases, there was a span of 11 bases. The CDR3 loop is CASSGGGFYGYTF. The CDR3 DNA follows: TGTGCCAGCAGCGGAGGGGGATTCTATGGCTACACCTTC.

There are a few counts of this clone. The J gene is TRBJ1-2, the V gene TRBV7-2; 7 bases match TRBD1. Germline lookup yields CDR1 SGHTA and CDR2 FQGNSA. The length of the CDR3 is 16 residues. V shed 5 bases and J 4 bases; nucleotides not matched to a gene: 13. CDR3 amino acids: CASSPRRQGAFYGYTF. The DNA of the CDR3 is TGTGCCAGCAGCCCCAGACGACAGGGAGCTTTCTATGGCTACACCTTC.

This rearrangement joins TRBV3-1 (or the pseudogene TRBV3-2) to TRBJ2-7; no clear D. The V end was cut by 3 bases, the J end by 2 bases, with 14 bases between. CDR3 length equals 15 residues. The germline V gene has CDR1 LGHDT and CDR2 YNNKEL (reference sequence). For the CDR3, the DNA is TGTGCCAGCAGCCAGCAACCCGAAGGCACCTACGAGCAGTACTTC. Its protein is CASSQQPEGTYEQYF.

V usage is TRBV30 and J usage is TRBJ2-7, with no clear D. The germline CDR1 and CDR2 sequences are GTSNPN and SVGIG (reference sequence). The CDR3 extends over 14 amino acids. V dropped 4 bases and J dropped 7 bases, with 20 bases sitting between them. The CDR3 sequence: CAWKAPFTPAEQYF. The CDR3 DNA reads as TGTGCCTGGAAGGCTCCCTTTACCCCGGCTGAGCAGTACTTC.

This chain links TRBV6-5 with TRBJ1-2, with D unresolved. The CDR3 covers 15 residues. The germline V gene encodes CDR1 MNHEY and CDR2 SVGAGI. Trimming stripped 6 bases from V and 4 bases from J, with 18 bases between. DNA for the CDR3: TGTGCCAGCAGCCCAAAAATCGGTCGGGGCTATGGCTACACCTTC. Protein product: CASSPKIGRGYGYTF.

CDR3 region: CASAIRGPGSNEQFF. The CDR3 DNA follows: TGTGCCAGTGCTATCCGGGGCCCCGGGAGCAATGAGCAGTTCTTC. This rearrangement joins TRBV19 to TRBJ2-1, with D possibly being TRBD2 (6 bases). Looked up from germline, CDR1 is LNHDA and CDR2 is SQIVND (reference sequence). The V end lost 8 bases, the J end lost 6 bases, and 20 bases lay between the germline ends. This CDR3 spans 15 amino acids.

This sequence joins TRBV6-5 and TRBJ1-6, with 10 bases that match TRBD1. Germline V gene sequence: CDR1 MNHEY, CDR2 SVGAGI. V lost 5 bases and J lost 9; bases outside the gene matches: 7. The CDR3 length is 15 residues. The CDR3 loop reads CASSTGGQGSSPLHF. Here the CDR3 DNA reads TGTGCCAGCAGTACCGGGGGACAGGGGAGTTCACCCCTCCACTTT.

In its sample, this clone was seen once. The J gene is TRBJ1-1, the V gene TRBV5-1; 7 nucleotides agree with TRBD1. The CDR3 sequence is 16 residues long. Germline trimming cut 1 base from V and 1 base from J; bases unmatched to any gene: 7. Germline CDR1 and CDR2: SGHRS and YFSETQ. CDR3 DNA sequence: TGCGCCAGCAGCTTGATCCCCTCAGGGGGGAACACTGAAGCTTTCTTT. Protein: CASSLIPSGGNTEAFF.

The CDR3 loop is CASSEVGARNTEAFF. As DNA, the CDR3 is TGTGCCAGCAGTGAGGTGGGCGCAAGGAACACTGAAGCTTTCTTT. The chain employs TRBV25-1 and TRBJ1-1; D is unclear. CDR3 length: 15 amino acids. The V gene lost 3 bases and the J gene lost 1 base, with 12 bases spanning the gap. The V gene's germline CDR1 is MGHDK and CDR2 SYGVNS. The whole variable domain, filled in from reference TRBV25-1 and TRBJ1-1, reads EADIYQTPRYLVIGTGKKITLECSQTMGHDKMYWYQQDPGMELHLIHYSYGVNSTEKGDLSSESTVSRIRTEHFPLTLESARPSHTSQYLCASSEVGARNTEAFFGQGTRLTVV.

This chain joins TRBV5-1 and TRBJ1-2; maybe TRBD1 (5 bases). Germline CDR1 is SGHRS and CDR2 is YFSETQ. The ends were cut back, 4 bases at V and 8 bases at J, with 18 bases in the middle. CDR3 length: 14 residues. The CDR3 reads CASSPDWDLGGYTF. The CDR3 DNA is TGCGCCAGCAGCCCCGATTGGGACCTTGGGGGCTACACCTTC.

The chain carries TRBV2 and TRBJ1-5, with unresolved D. The CDR3 spans 13 residues. Germline loops: CDR1 SNHLY, CDR2 FYNNEI. V was shortened by 7 bases and J by 3 bases, with 10 bases between the two germline ends. The CDR3 DNA follows: TGTGCCAGCAAAGACACCCTCAATCAGCCCCAGCATTTT. Amino acids: CASKDTLNQPQHF. Full variable domain (remainder filled in from reference TRBV2 and TRBJ1-5): EPEVTQTPSHQVTQMGQEVILRCVPISNHLYFYWYRQILGQKVEFLVSFYNNEISEKSEIFDDQFSVERPDGSNFTLKIRSTKLEDSAMYFCASKDTLNQPQHFGDGTRLSIL.

This clone was seen a handful of times. This chain links TRBV5-5 with TRBJ1-4, with a possible D match to TRBD1 (5 bases). V lost 4 bases and J lost 8, with 15 bases in between. Germline CDR1 reads SGHKS; CDR2 reads YYEKEE (reference sequence). The CDR3 contains 14 residues. The CDR3 region is CASSDTLRDEKLFF. CDR3 DNA sequence: TGTGCCAGCAGCGATACCCTTCGGGACGAAAAACTGTTTTTT.